What follows is one T cell receptor (beta chain) and its context. Antigen unknown. The entry originates in a study of post-analysis software for immune sequencing data. Study-level information: Relapsing-remitting, secondary progressive and progressive-relapsing multiple sclerosis courses were included. Findings and caveats of the study: The F measure placed samples prepared in the same batch into strongly shared clusters. A few TRBV segments were significantly more frequent in patients than in controls. TRBV5-6, TRBV5-1 and TRBV20-1 were among these segments.

The authors incorporated unique molecular identifiers into the TCR beta cDNA libraries. There were roughly 0.95 to 11 million T cells, and 450,000 to 550,000 cDNA molecules came from them. TCRdb independently ran MiXCR on the PCR reads; one entry per CDR3 protein. Counted here are 400,000 to 500,000 distinct CDR3 sequences, 30% to 45% occurring once; the ten biggest clones make up about 7.6%. The CDR3 is 14 amino acids. Per germline, CDR1 SGDLS and CDR2 YYNGEE. Trimming pared 3 bases from V and 2 bases from J, leaving 9 bases between. The sequenced material came from blood. This TCR was recovered from a girl aged 2-10 years with multiple sclerosis. The rearrangement uses TRBV9 and TRBJ1-5; D perhaps matches TRBD1 (5 bases). CDR3 bases: TGTGCCAGCAGCGCCAGGGAGGGCAATCAGCCCCAGCATTTT. Translated, it gives CASSAREGNQPQHF.